The rows below give T cell receptor beta chains drawn from one sample of a study of identical twins' blood T cells. TCRdb passed the 5' RACE reads through MiXCR, listing each CDR3 protein once. The sample contains 350,000 to 400,000 distinct CDR3 sequences, roughly 27% of which appear only once. Sequencing was done on a sample of PBMCs. Receptor source: a woman aged 18-49 years in good health. Each CDR3 is given without its conserved first and last residue.

CDR3	V	J
SARDSPNYGYT	TRBV29-1	TRBJ1-2
ASSTFQETQY	TRBV19	TRBJ2-5
ASSLGRTAGNVFGQY	TRBV7-9	TRBJ2-7
ASSALGSGNTIY	TRBV2	TRBJ1-3
ASSETLQGAGNGYT	TRBV2	TRBJ1-2
SAQTAEAYGYT	TRBV20-1	TRBJ1-2
ASSFGPLEELF	TRBV5-1	TRBJ2-2
ASRPTVPMNTEAF	TRBV3-1	TRBJ1-1
SETGTDTYTQY	TRBV29-1	TRBJ2-3
ASSPWRPDAEAF	TRBV12-3/TRBV12-4	TRBJ1-1
ASSLAGPHHEAF	TRBV27	TRBJ1-1
ASSQGRSEGTGELF	TRBV4-2	TRBJ2-2
SARPDNTGELF	TRBV20-1	TRBJ2-2
ASSLSSGRDGVYT	TRBV7-3	TRBJ1-2
SVVHRATGEKLL	TRBV29-1	TRBJ1-4
SVLTGASLGYT	TRBV29-1	TRBJ1-2
ASIYSERGQPQH	TRBV6-5	TRBJ1-5
ASSLAEPITDTQY	TRBV7-2	TRBJ2-3
SARVGARTDTQY	TRBV20-1	TRBJ2-3
ASSRPDNEQF	TRBV5-1	TRBJ2-1
SARTLGSLGELF	TRBV20-1	TRBJ2-2
ASSEPGQGNTQY	TRBV2	TRBJ2-3
ASSLTGSNEKLF	TRBV7-2	TRBJ1-4
ATLQGGYT	TRBV19	TRBJ1-2
ASSNHLSTDMNTEAF	TRBV7-9	TRBJ1-1
ASSLGTGLGQPQH	TRBV7-9	TRBJ1-5
ASSPQGFYEQY	TRBV18	TRBJ2-7
ASSSSARGAYEQY	TRBV7-9	TRBJ2-7
ASSVANRDTEAF	TRBV9	TRBJ1-1
ASSQDGRAADTQY	TRBV4-3	TRBJ2-3
ASSFNQGGTEAF	TRBV5-1	TRBJ1-1
ATSLNRGANTEAF	TRBV15	TRBJ1-1
ASSLVSSGANVLT	TRBV27	TRBJ2-6
ASSQNAYEQY	TRBV5-1	TRBJ2-7
ASSVTGVTEAF	TRBV9	TRBJ1-1
ASRVDGGRSEAF	TRBV5-8	TRBJ1-1
ASSLKERTEAF	TRBV7-9	TRBJ1-1
ASSYSGEQF	TRBV6-6	TRBJ2-1
ATSSEGTGASREKLF	TRBV15	TRBJ1-4
TSSGGRENTEAF	TRBV6-1	TRBJ1-1
ASSEALDTEAF	TRBV2	TRBJ1-1
SARVRQPNQPQH	TRBV20-1	TRBJ1-5
SVISSQGIPNYGYT	TRBV29-1	TRBJ1-2
ASSLLPGRDEKLF	TRBV5-6	TRBJ1-4
SVQRGQAKNIQY	TRBV29-1	TRBJ2-4
ASSQDWVYGYT	TRBV4-3	TRBJ1-2